This T cell receptor (beta chain) emerged from a study of shared clonotypes between healthy human individuals. Study summary: CD4 naive cells filled three plates per donor, CD4 memory three, CD8 naive two and CD8 memory one. Study outcomes and limitations: An effect of sequencing depth on clonotype sharing among donors was expected. Some naive CD4 clonotypes, 4% to 6%, turned up in common across a handful of donors. A limitation of the genetic and exposure-history diversity represented arose from few donors.

The V gene's germline CDR1 is LNHDA and CDR2 SQIVND (reference sequence). The V end lost 4 bases, the J end lost 10 bases, and 11 bases lay between the germline ends. The CDR3 extends over 12 amino acids. Notes on this clone: Its target is unknown.

Sequencing was performed with immunoSEQ multiplex PCR; in TCRdb, only in-frame clones are kept and a portion is missing. This table holds around 700,000 clones, under 80% found once. This TCR derives from a young woman in good health. Sequencing was performed on memory CD4+ T cells sorted from blood. Subset here: CD45RA-negative fraction. This chain connects TRBV19 to TRBJ2-1; no definite D call. The CDR3 region is CASSTLSEEQFF. Written as DNA, the CDR3 is TGTGCCAGTAGTACCCTATCTGAGGAGCAGTTCTTC.